This T cell receptor beta chain was sequenced for a study of T cells in localized non-small cell lung cancer. Trimming removed 3 bases at V and 6 bases at J, with 15 bases between. CDR3 length: 15 residues. Per the germline V gene, CDR1 is KGHSH and CDR2 is LQKENI. Produced via immunoSEQ multiplex PCR; TCRdb's table is partial and in-frame only. The sample contains approximately 50,000 clones, roughly 86% of which appear only once. This material consisted of PBMCs, taken before any cancer treatment. This TCR was sampled from a man aged 35 to 70 with stage II lung adenocarcinoma. The chain has TRBV18 and TRBJ2-1, with D perhaps TRBD2 (7 bases). The CDR3 is CASSPGGGAGNEQFF. In DNA form, the CDR3 reads TGTGCCAGCTCACCGGGTGGGGGGGCCGGCAATGAGCAGTTCTTC.